These T cell receptor beta chains were read from a single sample in a study of blood T cell repertoires in COVID-19. Assay used: immunoSEQ multiplex PCR; TCRdb lists only in-frame clones, some missing. The table includes about 320,000 clones, 85% to 90% detected once. The sequenced sample consisted of PBMCs or T cells enriched from blood (not recorded which). These receptor sequences come from a woman aged 18-29 years who had recovered from COVID-19. CDR3s include the opening cysteine and the closing phenylalanine or tryptophan. A D gene is named only where the DNA matches it firmly. Clone sizes are given selectively: once, few, many, or a class where the clone is expanded.

J gene,clone size,V gene,D gene,CDR3 DNA,CDR3 protein
TRBJ1-5,.,TRBV21-1,.,TGTGCCAGCAGCAAAGCCTTTGGACAGGCTCTTCTCCCAGAGCGGCCCCAGCATTTT,CASSKAFGQALLPERPQHF
TRBJ1-3,.,TRBV5-1,TRBD1,TGCGCCAGCAGCTGGGACAGGAGCTCTGGAAACACCATATATTTT,CASSWDRSSGNTIYF
TRBJ1-4,once,TRBV4-1,TRBD1,TGCGCCAGCAGCCTCCGACAGGGGGTTGGTGAAAAACTGTTTTTT,CASSLRQGVGEKLFF
TRBJ2-5,.,TRBV7-3,.,TGTGCCAGCAGCTCTGTGGCGGGCGTCCAAGAGACCCAGTACTTC,CASSSVAGVQETQYF
TRBJ1-2,.,TRBV6-5,TRBD1,TGTGCCAGCAGCCCAGGACAGGGAGGAAGTGGCTACACCTTC,CASSPGQGGSGYTF
TRBJ1-5,.,TRBV6-5,TRBD1,TGTGCCAGCAGAACAGGACAGGGATACAATCAGCCCCAGCATTTT,CASRTGQGYNQPQHF
TRBJ2-2,.,TRBV7-2,.,TGTGCCAGCAGGATCGTGCGGAGGGGAGGAAACGGGGAGCTGTTTTTT,CASRIVRRGGNGELFF
TRBJ1-1,.,TRBV27,.,TGTGCCAGCAGTTCGTATAGTGTGAACACTGAAGCTTTCTTT,CASSSYSVNTEAFF
TRBJ2-2,.,TRBV2,TRBD2,TGTGCCAGCAGTGAGGGACTAGGACCCACCGGGGAGCTGTTTTTT,CASSEGLGPTGELFF
TRBJ2-1,.,TRBV29-1,.,TGCAGCGTTGATACAGGCAGGGGTGATGAGCAGTTCTTC,CSVDTGRGDEQFF
TRBJ2-7,.,TRBV5-1,.,TGCGCCAGCAGCTTAAACATCTACGAGCAGTACTTC,CASSLNIYEQYF
TRBJ2-5,.,TRBV4-1,TRBD1,TGCGCCAGCAGCCAAGAAGTAACAGGGGGGCAAGAGACCCAGTACTTC,CASSQEVTGGQETQYF
TRBJ2-7,.,TRBV5-5,TRBD1,TGTGCCAGCAGCCCCTCGACAGGGAGACTCTACGAGCAGTACTTC,CASSPSTGRLYEQYF
TRBJ2-3,.,TRBV2,TRBD2,TGTGCCAGCAGGGGACTAGCGGGAGGCCCCGGAGATACGCAGTATTTT,CASRGLAGGPGDTQYF
TRBJ2-1,.,TRBV9,.,TGTGCCAGCAGCGTAGAAAGCCGGGGAGAGCAGTTCTTC,CASSVESRGEQFF
TRBJ2-2,.,TRBV4-1,.,TGCGCCAGCAGCCAAGGAGCGTCCGCGTACAAAAACACCGGGGAGCTGTTTTTT,CASSQGASAYKNTGELFF
TRBJ2-7,.,TRBV27,.,TGTGCCAGCAGTGTACAGGGCCTTTACCCCTACGAGCAGTACTTC,CASSVQGLYPYEQYF
TRBJ1-1,.,TRBV4-1,TRBD1,TGCGCCAGCAGCCAAGATAGGGGACAGGTGAACACTGAAGCTTTCTTT,CASSQDRGQVNTEAFF
TRBJ1-1,.,TRBV29-1,TRBD1,TGCAGCGTGAACTACAGGGGGCCGGGGACTGAAGCTTTCTTT,CSVNYRGPGTEAFF